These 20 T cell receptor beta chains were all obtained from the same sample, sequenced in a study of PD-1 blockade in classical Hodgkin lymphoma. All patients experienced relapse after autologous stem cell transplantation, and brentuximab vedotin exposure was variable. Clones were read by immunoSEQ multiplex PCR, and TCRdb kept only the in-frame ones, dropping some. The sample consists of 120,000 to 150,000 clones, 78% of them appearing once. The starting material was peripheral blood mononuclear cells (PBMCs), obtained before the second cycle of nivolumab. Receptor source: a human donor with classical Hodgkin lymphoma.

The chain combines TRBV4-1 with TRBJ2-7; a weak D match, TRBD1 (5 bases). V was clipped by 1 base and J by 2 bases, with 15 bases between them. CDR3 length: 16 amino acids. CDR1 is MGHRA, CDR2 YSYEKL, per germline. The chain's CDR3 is CASSQVRAGITYEQYF. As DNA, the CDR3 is TGCGCCAGCAGCCAAGTACGGGCAGGGATCACCTACGAGCAGTACTTC.

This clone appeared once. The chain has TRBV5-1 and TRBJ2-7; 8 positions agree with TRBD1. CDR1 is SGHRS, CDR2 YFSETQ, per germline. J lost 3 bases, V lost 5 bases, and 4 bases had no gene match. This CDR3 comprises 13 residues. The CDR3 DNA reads TGCGCCAGCAGAGGACAGGGTCACTACGAGCAGTACTTC. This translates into CASRGQGHYEQYF.

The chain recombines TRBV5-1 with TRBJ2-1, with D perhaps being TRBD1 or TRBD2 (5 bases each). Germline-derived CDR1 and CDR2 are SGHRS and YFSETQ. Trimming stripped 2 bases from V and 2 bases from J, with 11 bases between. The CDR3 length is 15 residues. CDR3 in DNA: TGCGCCAGCAGCTTAGGGACCGATACCTACAATGAGCAGTTCTTC. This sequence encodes CASSLGTDTYNEQFF.

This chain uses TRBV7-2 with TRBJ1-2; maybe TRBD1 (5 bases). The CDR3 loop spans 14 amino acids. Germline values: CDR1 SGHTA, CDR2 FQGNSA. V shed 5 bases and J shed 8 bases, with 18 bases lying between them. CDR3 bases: TGTGCCAGCAGCCCTATCGGCGGGACGCGAGGCTACACCTTC. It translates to CASSPIGGTRGYTF.

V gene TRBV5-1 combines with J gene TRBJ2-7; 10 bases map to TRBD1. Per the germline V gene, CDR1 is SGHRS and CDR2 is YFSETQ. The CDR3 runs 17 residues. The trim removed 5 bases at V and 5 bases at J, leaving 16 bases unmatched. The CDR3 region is CASRSEVGQGVGDEQYF. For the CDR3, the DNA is TGCGCCAGCAGATCCGAAGTAGGACAGGGGGTCGGGGACGAGCAGTACTTC.

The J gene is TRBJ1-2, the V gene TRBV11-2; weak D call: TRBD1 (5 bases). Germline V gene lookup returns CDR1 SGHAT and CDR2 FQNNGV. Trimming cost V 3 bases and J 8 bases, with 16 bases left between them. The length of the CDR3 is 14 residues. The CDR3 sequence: CASSFSEGLIGYTF. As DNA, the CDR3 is TGTGCCAGCAGCTTTTCGGAGGGGCTGATCGGCTACACCTTC.

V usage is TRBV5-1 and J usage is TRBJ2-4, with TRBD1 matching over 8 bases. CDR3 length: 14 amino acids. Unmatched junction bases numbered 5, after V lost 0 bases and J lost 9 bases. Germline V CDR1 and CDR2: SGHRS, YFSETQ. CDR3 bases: TGCGCCAGCAGCTTGGGACAGGGGAGGAGCATTCAGTACTTC. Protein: CASSLGQGRSIQYF.

The DNA for the CDR3 is TGTGCCAGCATGGACAGGGGAGTCACAGATACGCAGTATTTT. The encoded protein is CASMDRGVTDTQYF. The rearrangement uses TRBV6-1 and TRBJ2-3; the match to TRBD1 covers 9 bases. Germline CDR1 and CDR2: MNHNS and SASEGT. The CDR3 is 14 residues long. The junction had 4 bases not matched to a gene; V was cut back by 7 bases and J by 2 bases.

CDR3 in DNA: TGTGCCAGCTCACCGGGGACAGGACAAGAGACCCAGTACTTC. Translated: CASSPGTGQETQYF. The chain uses TRBV18 and TRBJ2-5, with 8 bases matching TRBD1. Per the germline V gene, CDR1 is KGHSH and CDR2 is LQKENI. The CDR3 extends over 14 amino acids. J lost 2 bases, V lost 3 bases, and 2 bases had no gene match. The full variable domain, in which reference TRBV18 and TRBJ2-5 provide the parts outside the CDR3, is NAGVMQNPRHLVRRRGQEARLRCSPMKGHSHVYWYRQLPEEGLKFMVYLQKENIIDESGMPKERFSAEFPKEGPSILRIQQVVRGDSAAYFCASSPGTGQETQYFGPGTRLLVL.

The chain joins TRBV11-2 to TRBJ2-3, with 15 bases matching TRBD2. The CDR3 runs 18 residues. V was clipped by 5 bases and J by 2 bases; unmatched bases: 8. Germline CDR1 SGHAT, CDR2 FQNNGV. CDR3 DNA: TGTGCCAGCAGCCCAGGGACTAGCGGGGGGCCCCTCACAGATACGCAGTATTTT. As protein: CASSPGTSGGPLTDTQYF.

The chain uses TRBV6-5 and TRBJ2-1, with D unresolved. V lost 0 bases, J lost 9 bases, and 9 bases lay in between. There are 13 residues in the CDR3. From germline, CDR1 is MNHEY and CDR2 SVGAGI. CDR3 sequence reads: CASSYSPAGEQFF. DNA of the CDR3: TGTGCCAGCAGTTACTCACCAGCCGGTGAGCAGTTCTTC.

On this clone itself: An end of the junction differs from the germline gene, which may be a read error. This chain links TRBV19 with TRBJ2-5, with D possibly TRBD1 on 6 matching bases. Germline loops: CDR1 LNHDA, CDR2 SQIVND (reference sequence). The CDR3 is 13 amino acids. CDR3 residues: CASSGQSQGTQYF. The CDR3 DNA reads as TGTGCCAGTAGTGGACAGAGTCAAGGGACCCAGTACTTC.

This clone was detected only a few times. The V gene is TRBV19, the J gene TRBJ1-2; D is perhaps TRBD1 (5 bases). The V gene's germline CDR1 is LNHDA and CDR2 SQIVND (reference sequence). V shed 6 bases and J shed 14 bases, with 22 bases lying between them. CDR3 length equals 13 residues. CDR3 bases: TGTGCCAGTAGCGAGAATGACGGGCCGCGGGGGACCTTC. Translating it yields CASSENDGPRGTF.

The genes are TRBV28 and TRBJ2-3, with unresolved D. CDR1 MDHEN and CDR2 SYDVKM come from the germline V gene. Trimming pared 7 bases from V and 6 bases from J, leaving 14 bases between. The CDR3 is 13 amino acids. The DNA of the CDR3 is TGTGCCAGCAAAGGGCCGGCGCAGGATACGCAGTATTTT. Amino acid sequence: CASKGPAQDTQYF.

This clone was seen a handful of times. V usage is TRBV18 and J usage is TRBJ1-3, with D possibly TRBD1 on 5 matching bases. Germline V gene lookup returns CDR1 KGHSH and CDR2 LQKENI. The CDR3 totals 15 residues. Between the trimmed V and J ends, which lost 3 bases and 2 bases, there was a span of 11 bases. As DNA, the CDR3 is TGTGCCAGCTCACCGAGTGGGGCTGCTGGAAACACCATATATTTT. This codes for CASSPSGAAGNTIYF.

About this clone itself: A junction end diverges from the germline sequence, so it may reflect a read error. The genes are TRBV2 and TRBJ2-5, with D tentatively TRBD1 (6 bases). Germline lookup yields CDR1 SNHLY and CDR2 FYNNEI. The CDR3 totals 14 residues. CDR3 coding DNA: TGTGCCAGCAGAGAAGGGCGAGGGGGAGAGACCCAGTACTTC. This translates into CASREGRGGETQYF. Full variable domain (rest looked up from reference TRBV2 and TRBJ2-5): EPEVTQTPSHQVTQMGQEVILRCVPISNHLYFYWYRQILGQKVEFLVSFYNNEISEKSEIFDDQFSVERPDGSNFTLKIRSTKLEDSAMYFCASREGRGGETQYFGPGTRLLVL.

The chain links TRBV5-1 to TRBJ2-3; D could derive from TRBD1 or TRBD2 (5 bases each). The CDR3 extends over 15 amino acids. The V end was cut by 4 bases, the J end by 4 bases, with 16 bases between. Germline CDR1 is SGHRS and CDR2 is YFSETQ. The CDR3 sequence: CASSQEPGRSDTQYF. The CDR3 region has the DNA TGCGCCAGCAGCCAAGAGCCAGGGAGATCAGATACGCAGTATTTT.

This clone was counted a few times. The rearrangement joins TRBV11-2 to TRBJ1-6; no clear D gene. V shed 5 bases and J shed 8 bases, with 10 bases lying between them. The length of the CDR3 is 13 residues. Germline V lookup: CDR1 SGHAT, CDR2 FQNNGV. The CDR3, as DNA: TGTGCCAGCAGCCCAGAGAGGGATTCACCCCTCCACTTT. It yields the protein CASSPERDSPLHF.

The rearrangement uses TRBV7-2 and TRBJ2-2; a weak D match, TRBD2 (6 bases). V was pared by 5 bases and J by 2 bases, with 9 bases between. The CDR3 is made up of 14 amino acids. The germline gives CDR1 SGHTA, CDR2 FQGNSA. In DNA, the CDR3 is TGTGCCAGCAGCCGGGACTCAAACACCGGGGAGCTGTTTTTT. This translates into CASSRDSNTGELFF.

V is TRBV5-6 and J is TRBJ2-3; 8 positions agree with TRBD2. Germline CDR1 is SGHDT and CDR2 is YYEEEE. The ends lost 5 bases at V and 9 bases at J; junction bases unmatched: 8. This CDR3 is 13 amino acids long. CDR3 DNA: TGTGCCAGCAGTAGAAGCGGGAGTGGCACGCAGTATTTT. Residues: CASSRSGSGTQYF.